This TCR beta chain derives from a study of radiation and T cells in renal cell carcinoma. Study conclusions and caveats: Pretreatment tumor biopsies were lacking, so baseline clonotypes are unknown.

Germline loops: CDR1 SNHLY, CDR2 FYNNEI. The junction had 5 bases not matched to a gene; V was cut back by 6 bases and J by 7 bases. The CDR3 has 13 residues. The time point: blood 4 weeks post-SBRT, at nephrectomy. Treatment in this sample: 15 Gy SBRT to primary tumor, nephrectomy 4 weeks later. A note on this clone: Its specificity is not known.

Some clones are missing from TCRdb's copy, which holds only in-frame ones; the method was immunoSEQ multiplex PCR. The table has just over 95,000 clones, roughly 88% seen once. The chain is built from TRBV2 and TRBJ1-5; 8 bases are a match to TRBD1. This receptor was obtained from a man in his fifties or sixties with renal cell carcinoma. Sequencing used blood, obtained from a patient whose treatment included radiotherapy and nephrectomy. The CDR3 DNA is TGTGCCAGCAGCGGACAGGGACGGCAGCCCCAGCATTTT. Amino acids: CASSGQGRQPQHF.